This T cell receptor beta chain was sequenced during a study of T cell responses to AZD1222 COVID-19 vaccine. General study results and limits: Regions left unmutated in variants are reportedly the target of nearly half of spike-specific TCRs. Repertoire sampling occurred only after the peak T cell response. Clonal diversity may have been underestimated in mostly white British donors.

Here immunoSEQ multiplex PCR was the method, and the copy in TCRdb shows in-frame clones only, minus some. The sample shows roughly 100,000 clones, under 90% of them seen only once. To note about this clone: Its antigen remains unidentified.

The germline V gene encodes CDR1 LNHDA and CDR2 SQIVND (reference sequence). CDR3 length: 12 residues. With 6 bases removed from V and 3 bases from J, the gap between germline ends came to 8 bases. Sequencing used peripheral blood, obtained on day 0 of AZD1222 vaccination. The TCR originated in an adult in good health. V gene TRBV19 combines with J gene TRBJ1-1; D gene unclear. The CDR3 sequence: CASRREYTEAFF. The CDR3, as DNA: TGTGCCAGTAGAAGGGAGTACACTGAAGCTTTCTTT.